Below, 26 T cell receptor beta chains from the same sample are listed, as sequenced in a study of OX40 agonist ivuxolimab in advanced cancers. Sequenced by immunoSEQ multiplex PCR; TCRdb stores in-frame clones only, minus some. The sample holds tens of thousands of clones, roughly 81% seen once. The material was CD4+ or CD8+ T cells sorted from blood, obtained in a trial of the OX40 agonist ivuxolimab. The receptors derive from an adult with an advanced solid tumor such as melanoma, head and neck, liver or kidney cancer.

This clone came up once. The chain employs TRBV27 and TRBJ1-1, with D possibly TRBD1 on 5 matching bases. Trimming took 1 base from V and 6 from J, leaving 9 bases between them. Germline V gives CDR1 MNHEY, CDR2 SMNVEV (reference sequence). The CDR3 spans 13 residues. CDR3 loop: CASSLFGAAEAFF. Here the CDR3 DNA reads TGTGCCAGCAGTTTATTCGGGGCCGCTGAAGCTTTCTTT.

The CDR3 bases are TGTGCCAGCAGCTTAGGGACGGCGGTCGGGACCTACGAGCAGTACTTC. This translates into CASSLGTAVGTYEQYF. This sequence joins TRBV11-2 and TRBJ2-7; D may be TRBD2 (5 bases). CDR3 length: 16 residues. Trimming left V 1 base short and J 2 bases short, with 15 bases between. CDR1 and CDR2 (germline): SGHAT, FQNNGV.

On this clone itself: The same CDR3 arises from other DNA sequences in this sample as well. This sequence joins TRBV19 and TRBJ2-1, with a possible D match to TRBD2 (6 bases). The V end was cut by 4 bases, the J end by 4 bases, with 8 bases between. This CDR3 contains 13 residues. Germline V gives CDR1 LNHDA, CDR2 SQIVND (reference sequence). CDR3 nucleotides: TGTGCCAGTAGTACGGACTATTACAATGAGCAGTTCTTC. Amino acids: CASSTDYYNEQFF.

DNA of the CDR3: TGTGCCAGCAGTTTAGCGAGGGGGGAACTGTTTTTT. Amino acid sequence: CASSLARGELFF. The genes are TRBV28 and TRBJ1-4; the D gene is possibly TRBD1 (6 bases). The CDR3 is 12 residues long. Germline assignment: CDR1 MDHEN and CDR2 SYDVKM. Trimming shortened V by 2 bases and J by 12 bases, and 10 bases separated the two germline ends. Full variable domain (remainder filled in from reference TRBV28 and TRBJ1-4): DVKVTQSSRYLVKRTGEKVFLECVQDMDHENMFWYRQDPGLGLRLIYFSYDVKMKEKGDIPEGYSVSREKKERFSLILESASTNQTSMYLCASSLARGELFFGSGTQLSVL.

This clone has a single count. The V gene is TRBV5-4, the J gene TRBJ2-5, with 10 bases lining up with TRBD2. CDR3 size: 15 residues. Per the germline V gene, CDR1 is SGHNT and CDR2 is YYREEE (reference sequence). Trimming removed 4 bases from V and 1 base from J; junction bases left unmatched: 4. The CDR3 protein is CASSPKREGQETQYF. Written as DNA, the CDR3 is TGTGCCAGCAGCCCTAAGCGGGAGGGCCAAGAGACCCAGTACTTC.

The chain is built from TRBV18 and TRBJ2-5, with D uncertain. The end of the DNA fits TRBJ2-7 better, so the J call may be wrong. CDR1 KGHSH and CDR2 LQKENI come from the germline V gene. This CDR3 is built from 15 residues. Written as DNA, the CDR3 is TGTGCCAGCTCACCCCGACCAAGAGACGTTAGCGAGCAGTACTTC. Its translation: CASSPRPRDVSEQYF.

V gene TRBV5-1 combines with J gene TRBJ2-3; tentative D call: TRBD1 (6 bases). CDR1 and CDR2 (germline): SGHRS, YFSETQ. The V gene lost 2 bases and the J gene lost 1 base, with 8 bases spanning the gap. This CDR3 contains 14 residues. The CDR3 loop reads CASSLQGGTDTQYF. The CDR3 nucleotides read TGCGCCAGCAGCTTACAGGGCGGCACAGATACGCAGTATTTT. The variable domain in full, completed from reference TRBV5-1 and TRBJ2-3, reads KAGVTQTPRYLIKTRGQQVTLSCSPISGHRSVSWYQQTPGQGLQFLFEYFSETQRNKGNFPGRFSGRQFSNSRSEMNVSTLELGDSALYLCASSLQGGTDTQYFGPGTRLTVL.

In DNA, the CDR3 is TGTGCCAGCAGCAAAGGGCTCGCTGATGAAAAACTGTTTTTT. Its translation is CASSKGLADEKLFF. The chain employs TRBV5-5 and TRBJ1-4, with D unclear. V lost 4 bases, J lost 6 bases, and 13 bases lay in between. The CDR3 is 14 residues long. The germline V gene encodes CDR1 SGHKS and CDR2 YYEKEE (reference sequence).

This clone was picked up one time. The chain couples TRBV4-1 to TRBJ2-5; TRBD2 aligns across 9 bases. The CDR3 has 16 residues. With V trimmed by 3 bases and J by 2 bases, 7 bases remained unmatched. The V gene's germline CDR1 is MGHRA and CDR2 YSYEKL. The chain's CDR3 is CASSHTGAGGQETQYF. The CDR3, as DNA: TGCGCCAGCAGCCACACCGGGGCGGGAGGGCAAGAGACCCAGTACTTC.

The chain couples TRBV6-1 to TRBJ2-3, with D possibly TRBD1 on 6 matching bases. Per germline, CDR1 MNHNS and CDR2 SASEGT. This CDR3 has 13 residues. The V end lost 8 bases, the J end lost 1 base, and 10 bases lay between the germline ends. The CDR3 region is CASGWTGTDTQYF. CDR3 nucleotide sequence: TGTGCCAGCGGTTGGACAGGCACAGATACGCAGTATTTT.

The rearrangement joins TRBV2 to TRBJ1-2; 12 positions agree with TRBD1. CDR1 is SNHLY, CDR2 FYNNEI, per germline. CDR3 length: 18 residues. After removal of 9 bases from V and 4 bases from J, the junction contained 18 bases not matched to a gene. DNA for the CDR3: TGTGCCAGTGTCTTCTACCTTGGGACAGGGGGCGAGGGCTATGGCTACACCTTC. Translating it yields CASVFYLGTGGEGYGYTF.

The genes are TRBV27 and TRBJ1-2; D is undetermined. Per the germline V gene, CDR1 is MNHEY and CDR2 is SMNVEV (reference sequence). This CDR3 contains 12 residues. Trimming took 6 bases from V and 6 from J, leaving 11 bases between them. The CDR3 nucleotides read TGTGCCAGCAGATCCGGTCCAAATGGCTACACCTTC. This encodes CASRSGPNGYTF.

Here the CDR3 reads CASSDLLGVGTGELFF. CDR3 in DNA: TGTGCCAGTAGTGATTTACTGGGAGTAGGAACCGGGGAGCTGTTTTTT. J is TRBJ2-2 and V is TRBV19; tentative D call: TRBD2 (5 bases). The V gene's germline CDR1 is LNHDA and CDR2 SQIVND (reference sequence). The CDR3 runs to 16 residues. V lost 5 bases to trimming and J lost 5 bases, with 18 bases between them.

The chain couples TRBV19 to TRBJ2-3; the D is unclear. CDR1 and CDR2 (germline): LNHDA, SQIVND (reference sequence). The CDR3 sequence is 14 residues long. Between the trimmed V and J ends, which lost 1 base and 3 bases, there was a span of 8 bases. CDR3 residues: CASSIVRSTDTQYF. CDR3 DNA sequence: TGTGCCAGTAGTATAGTACGATCGACAGATACGCAGTATTTT.

V and J are TRBV29-1 and TRBJ2-6; D is possibly TRBD1 (6 bases). Trimming stripped 0 bases from V and 4 bases from J, with 7 bases between. This CDR3 has 14 amino acids. The V gene's germline CDR1 is SQVTM and CDR2 ANQGSEA. CDR3 loop: CSVEDRGGANVLTF. The DNA of the CDR3 is TGCAGCGTTGAAGACAGGGGAGGGGCCAACGTCCTGACTTTC.

The chain couples TRBV5-1 to TRBJ2-3, with TRBD2 as a possible D gene (6 bases). This CDR3 is 17 amino acids long. The V gene's germline CDR1 is SGHRS and CDR2 YFSETQ. The V gene lost 0 bases and the J gene lost 4 bases, with 18 bases spanning the gap. The CDR3 bases are TGCGCCAGCAGCTTGGCGGGAGCGGGTGACTTCGCAGATACGCAGTATTTT. It is translated as CASSLAGAGDFADTQYF. Full variable domain (rest looked up from reference TRBV5-1 and TRBJ2-3): KAGVTQTPRYLIKTRGQQVTLSCSPISGHRSVSWYQQTPGQGLQFLFEYFSETQRNKGNFPGRFSGRQFSNSRSEMNVSTLELGDSALYLCASSLAGAGDFADTQYFGPGTRLTVL.

This clone was detected only a few times. The chain links TRBV5-1 to TRBJ2-1; TRBD2 matches 9 bases. The CDR3 consists of 15 residues. V was clipped by 4 bases and J by 2 bases; unmatched bases: 4. CDR1 and CDR2 (germline): SGHRS, YFSETQ. CDR3 protein: CASSPASGAYNEQFF. For the CDR3, the DNA is TGCGCCAGCAGCCCGGCTAGCGGGGCCTACAATGAGCAGTTCTTC.

The chain couples TRBV7-2 to TRBJ2-7; TRBD2 aligns across 7 bases. Germline V gene sequence: CDR1 SGHTA, CDR2 FQGNSA. V lost 4 bases to trimming and J lost 3 bases; unmatched junction nucleotides: 3. The CDR3 is 13 residues long. DNA of the CDR3: TGTGCCAGCAGCTGGGGGGGACTCTACGAGCAGTACTTC. Protein: CASSWGGLYEQYF.

The V and J genes are TRBV11-3 and TRBJ2-4; a weak D match, TRBD1 (6 bases). The CDR3 is made up of 14 amino acids. V was shortened by 5 bases and J by 2 bases, with 10 bases between the two germline ends. Germline CDR1 reads SGHNT; CDR2 reads YENEEA. The CDR3 sequence is CASSAQGSKNIQYF. The CDR3 bases are TGTGCCAGCAGCGCACAGGGCTCCAAAAACATTCAGTACTTC.

The gene calls are TRBV2 and TRBJ2-1; 14 bases map to TRBD2. Germline V CDR1 and CDR2: SNHLY, FYNNEI. V trimming: 5 bases; J trimming: 7 bases; junction bases outside the gene matches: 4. The CDR3 is 15 residues long. CDR3 nucleotide sequence: TGTGCCAGCAGTAGACTAGCGGGAGGGGGTAATGAGCAGTTCTTC. Translated, it gives CASSRLAGGGNEQFF.

This chain connects TRBV7-2 to TRBJ2-1, with unresolved D. V was clipped by 2 bases and J by 7 bases, with 9 bases between them. Per germline, CDR1 SGHTA and CDR2 FQGNSA. The CDR3 extends over 13 amino acids. The CDR3 DNA reads as TGTGCCAGCAGCTTATCTCAGGCTAATGAGCAGTTCTTC. This encodes CASSLSQANEQFF.

This clone was seen only a few times. J is TRBJ2-1 and V is TRBV5-4, with TRBD1 matching 8 bases. There are 14 residues in the CDR3. Germline values: CDR1 SGHNT, CDR2 YYREEE (reference sequence). V trimming: 4 bases; J trimming: 5 bases; junction bases outside the gene matches: 5. The DNA of the CDR3 is TGTGCCAGCAGCCCTTGGACAGGGAACAATGAGCAGTTCTTC. Its protein product is CASSPWTGNNEQFF.

V and J are TRBV5-1 and TRBJ1-2; possibly TRBD1 for D (6 bases). The CDR3 runs to 17 residues. V lost 4 bases, J lost 0 bases, and 19 bases lay in between. The germline V gene encodes CDR1 SGHRS and CDR2 YFSETQ. In DNA, the CDR3 is TGCGCCAGCAGCCCCGGAGGGGGGGGTCCTACTAACTATGGCTACACCTTC. Its protein is CASSPGGGGPTNYGYTF.

This clone has only a few counts. The chain is built from TRBV2 and TRBJ2-2, with a weak D call TRBD1 (5 bases). Trimming removed 3 bases from V and 4 bases from J, with 12 bases in between. The CDR3 loop spans 15 amino acids. Germline V lookup: CDR1 SNHLY, CDR2 FYNNEI. The CDR3 DNA follows: TGTGCCAGCAGTGACCCAAGACAGCGCACCGGGGAGCTGTTTTTT. Amino acid sequence: CASSDPRQRTGELFF.

This chain uses TRBV11-3 with TRBJ2-3; D gene ambiguous. Germline loops: CDR1 SGHNT, CDR2 YENEEA. Trimming left V 3 bases short and J 0 bases short, with 7 bases between. CDR3 size: 14 residues. The chain's CDR3 is CASSLGRSTDTQYF. In nucleotides, the CDR3 is TGTGCCAGCAGCTTGGGCAGGAGCACAGATACGCAGTATTTT. The complete variable domain, with remaining parts taken from reference TRBV11-3 and TRBJ2-3, reads EAGVVQSPRYKIIEKKQPVAFWCNPISGHNTLYWYLQNLGQGPELLIRYENEEAVDDSQLPKDRFSAERLKGVDSTLKIQPAELGDSAVYLCASSLGRSTDTQYFGPGTRLTVL.

In the case of this clone: Other DNA sequences from this sample encode an identical CDR3 as well. The rearrangement links TRBV7-9 to TRBJ2-1; 12 bases line up with TRBD2. CDR1 SEHNR and CDR2 FQNEAQ come from the germline V gene (reference sequence). J gave up 1 base and V 5 bases, and 3 bases lay outside the gene matches. The CDR3 is made up of 16 amino acids. CDR3 in DNA: TGTGCCAGCAGCCTAGGACTAGCGGGGTCCTACAATGAGCAGTTCTTC. Amino acids: CASSLGLAGSYNEQFF.